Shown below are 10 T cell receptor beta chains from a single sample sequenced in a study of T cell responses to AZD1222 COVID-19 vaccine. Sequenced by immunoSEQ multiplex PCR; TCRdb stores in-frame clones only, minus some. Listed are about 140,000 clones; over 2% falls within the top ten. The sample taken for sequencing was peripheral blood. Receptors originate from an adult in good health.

The chain's CDR3 is CASSYSGTGSTETQYF. In DNA, the CDR3 is TGTGCCAGCAGTTACTCGGGGACAGGGTCGACAGAGACCCAGTACTTC. This rearrangement joins TRBV6-5 to TRBJ2-5, with TRBD1 matching over 9 bases. Germline CDR1 MNHEY, CDR2 SVGAGI. This CDR3 spans 16 amino acids. With V trimmed by 0 bases and J by 4 bases, 6 bases remained unmatched.

CDR3 sequence: CASSPTGIGGQPQHF. The CDR3 region has the DNA TGTGCCAGCAGCCCAACAGGGATCGGTGGTCAGCCCCAGCATTTT. This rearrangement joins TRBV6-5 to TRBJ1-5, with D maybe TRBD1 (6 bases). The V and J ends lost 6 bases and 6 bases respectively, with 18 bases between them. Germline lookup yields CDR1 MNHEY and CDR2 SVGAGI. The CDR3 is made up of 15 amino acids.

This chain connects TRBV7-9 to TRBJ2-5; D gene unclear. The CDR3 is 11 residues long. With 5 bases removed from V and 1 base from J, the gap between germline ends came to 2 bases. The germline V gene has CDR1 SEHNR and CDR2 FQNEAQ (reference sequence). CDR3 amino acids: CASSPQETQYF. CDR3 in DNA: TGTGCCAGCAGCCCCCAAGAGACCCAGTACTTC.

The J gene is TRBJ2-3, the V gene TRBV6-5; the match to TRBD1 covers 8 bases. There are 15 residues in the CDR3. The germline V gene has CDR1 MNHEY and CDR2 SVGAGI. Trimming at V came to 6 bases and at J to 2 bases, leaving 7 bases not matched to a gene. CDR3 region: CASSRYQGATDTQYF. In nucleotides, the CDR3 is TGTGCCAGCAGCAGATACCAGGGGGCCACAGATACGCAGTATTTT.

CDR3 bases: TGTGCCAGCAGACAGGGCCGAGAGACCCAGTACTTC. This gives the protein CASRQGRETQYF. V is TRBV6-5 and J is TRBJ2-5; the D gene is possibly TRBD1 (6 bases). V lost 6 bases and J 4 bases, leaving 9 bases between the germline ends. Germline CDR1 is MNHEY and CDR2 is SVGAGI. The CDR3 spans 12 residues.

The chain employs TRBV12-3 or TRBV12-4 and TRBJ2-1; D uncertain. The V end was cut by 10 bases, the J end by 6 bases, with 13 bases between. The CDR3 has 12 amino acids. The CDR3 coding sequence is TGTGCCACACAAAATCAGTTCAATGAGCAGTTCTTC. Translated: CATQNQFNEQFF.

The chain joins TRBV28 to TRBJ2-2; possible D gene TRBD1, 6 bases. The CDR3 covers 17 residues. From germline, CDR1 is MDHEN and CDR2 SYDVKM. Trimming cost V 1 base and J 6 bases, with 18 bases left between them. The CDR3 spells CASSLYKRGTGPGELFF. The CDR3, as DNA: TGTGCCAGCAGTTTATATAAAAGGGGGACGGGCCCCGGGGAGCTGTTTTTT. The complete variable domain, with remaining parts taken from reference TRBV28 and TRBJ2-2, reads DVKVTQSSRYLVKRTGEKVFLECVQDMDHENMFWYRQDPGLGLRLIYFSYDVKMKEKGDIPEGYSVSREKKERFSLILESASTNQTSMYLCASSLYKRGTGPGELFFGEGSRLTVL.

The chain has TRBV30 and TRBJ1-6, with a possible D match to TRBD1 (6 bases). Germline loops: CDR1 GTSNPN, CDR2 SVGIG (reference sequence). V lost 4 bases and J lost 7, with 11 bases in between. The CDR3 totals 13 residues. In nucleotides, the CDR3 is TGTGCCTGGAAAGGGCAGGGGAATTCACCCCTCCACTTT. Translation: CAWKGQGNSPLHF.

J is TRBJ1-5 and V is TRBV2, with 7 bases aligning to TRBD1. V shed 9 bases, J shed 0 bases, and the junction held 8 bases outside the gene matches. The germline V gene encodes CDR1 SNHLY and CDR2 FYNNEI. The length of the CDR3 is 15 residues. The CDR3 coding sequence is TGTGCCAGTCGGGACAGCAGTTATAGCAATCAGCCCCAGCATTTT. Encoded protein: CASRDSSYSNQPQHF. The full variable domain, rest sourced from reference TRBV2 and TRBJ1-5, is EPEVTQTPSHQVTQMGQEVILRCVPISNHLYFYWYRQILGQKVEFLVSFYNNEISEKSEIFDDQFSVERPDGSNFTLKIRSTKLEDSAMYFCASRDSSYSNQPQHFGDGTRLSIL.

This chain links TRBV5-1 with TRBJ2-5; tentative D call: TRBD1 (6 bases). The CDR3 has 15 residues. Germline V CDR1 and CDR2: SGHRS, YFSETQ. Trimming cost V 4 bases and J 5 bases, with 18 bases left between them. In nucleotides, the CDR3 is TGCGCCAGCAGCGGTGGACAGCAGGTATACGAGACCCAGTACTTC. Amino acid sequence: CASSGGQQVYETQYF.